Presented here are 3 T cell receptor beta chains from one specimen sequenced in a study of T cell repertoires in cytomegalovirus infection. Using its own MiXCR run on the reads, TCRdb lists one record per CDR3 protein. The sample yields about 180,000 distinct CDR3 sequences, under 15% seen once. Sequenced material: PBMCs. The source is a human donor in good health (CMV status not recorded). Some clones in this sample may be carry-over from other donors' samples.

In this sample, this clonotype turned up a few times. V gene TRBV12-3 or TRBV12-4 combines with J gene TRBJ2-7, with D possibly called TRBD1 or TRBD2 (5 bases each). This CDR3 is 15 amino acids long. V was cut by 6 bases and J by 2 bases, with 17 bases left in between. CDR3 region: CASRLTGTGTYEQYF. The CDR3, as DNA: TGTGCCAGCAGGTTGACCGGGACGGGGACCTACGAGCAGTACTTC.

The chain joins TRBV11-2 to TRBJ1-5; TRBD1 aligns across 10 bases. Trimming took 3 bases from V and 6 from J; bases not matched to a gene: 5. Germline assignment: CDR1 SGHAT and CDR2 FQNNGV. This CDR3 is 15 amino acids long. The CDR3 here is CASSLGDRGSQPQHF. The CDR3 DNA sequence: TGTGCCAGCAGCTTGGGGGACAGGGGAAGTCAGCCCCAGCATTTT.

This clonotype was seen only a few times. The chain couples TRBV19 to TRBJ2-5, with a weak D call TRBD2 (6 bases). The CDR3 loop spans 15 amino acids. V was cut by 9 bases and J by 2 bases, with 19 bases left in between. Germline loops: CDR1 LNHDA, CDR2 SQIVND (reference sequence). The CDR3 nucleotides are TGTGCCAGCGGCCCCCGGCGGGGAATGCAAGAGACCCAGTACTTC. Translated, it gives CASGPRRGMQETQYF.